The clone carrying this T cell receptor (beta chain) was seen only a few times. Its matching antigen is unknown. TCRdb reprocessed the reads with MiXCR, giving one entry per CDR3 protein. This table has 630,000 or so distinct CDR3 sequences, roughly 24% appearing once. This sample stems from a study of T cell repertoires in cytomegalovirus infection. Background on the study: An indication of both CMV infection and matching HLA type came from public TCR beta signatures.

Findings and limits, study-wide: Cumulative frequency (of public TCR beta family members) identified carriers of CMV plus the relevant HLA. CMV-specific TCR beta clonotypes restricted by HLA-C dominated the ex vivo response.

V was clipped by 3 bases and J by 5 bases, with 14 bases between them. The CDR3 sequence is 13 residues long. Germline V gene lookup returns CDR1 SQVTM and CDR2 ANQGSEA. V usage is TRBV29-1 and J usage is TRBJ2-7; D may be TRBD1 (6 bases). The source of this sequence is a human donor in good health (CMV status not recorded). Some clones in this sample may be carry-over from other donors' samples. Input material: CD8+ T cells from PBMCs. The CDR3 here is CSVELQGSDEQYF. Here the CDR3 DNA reads TGCAGCGTTGAGCTGCAGGGGTCGGACGAGCAGTACTTC.